This is a list of T cell receptor beta chains from one sample in a study of tissue T cells after allogeneic stem cell transplantation. The assay was immunoSEQ multiplex PCR, and TCRdb's table has in-frame clones only and misses some. The sample holds about 26,000 clones, roughly nine tenths seen once. This sample comprised blood, obtained before transplantation. All receptors come from a male donor aged 60 or older who later had graft-versus-host disease after an allogeneic stem cell transplant. Each CDR3 is given with its conserved first and last residue. Fields, in order: clone size, CDR3 length, J gene, V gene, D gene, CDR3 DNA, CDR3 protein. A D gene is named only where the DNA matches it firmly. Some rows mark clone size as missing; the rest say once, few, many or name a class of expanded clone.

>-|13|TRBJ2-2|TRBV6-4|-
TGTGCCAGCAGTCAGGGATACACCGGGGAGCTGTTTTTT
CASSQGYTGELFF
>-|12|TRBJ2-5|TRBV4-2|-
TGTGCCAGCAGCCGAACGAAGGAGACCCAGTACTTC
CASSRTKETQYF
>-|16|TRBJ2-7|TRBV7-2|TRBD1
TGTGCCAGCAGCCTGGGGGGAACCGGGACAGGGGTTGAGCAGTACTTC
CASSLGGTGTGVEQYF
>-|15|TRBJ2-3|TRBV4-1|-
TGCGCCAGCAGCCATTCCGGACAGAACACAGATACGCAGTATTTT
CASSHSGQNTDTQYF
>-|12|TRBJ1-3|TRBV2|-
TGTGCCAGCAAGGACTCTGGAAACACCATATATTTT
CASKDSGNTIYF
>-|12|TRBJ1-1|TRBV9|-
TGTGCCAGCAGCGTAAGTCACACTGAAGCTTTCTTT
CASSVSHTEAFF
>-|13|TRBJ1-1|TRBV18|TRBD1
TGTGCCAGCTCAGAAGGACAGGGATTATCGGCTTTCTTT
CASSEGQGLSAFF
>-|14|TRBJ1-1|TRBV11-2|-
TGTGCCAGCACCACCCAGCGGGCGAACACTGAAGCTTTCTTT
CASTTQRANTEAFF
>-|14|TRBJ1-2|TRBV7-2|-
TGTGCCAGCAGCTTAGGCATTACTAACTATGGCTACACCTTC
CASSLGITNYGYTF
>-|13|TRBJ1-3|TRBV2|-
TGTGCCAGCAGTGTCGGGTCCGGAAACACCATATATTTT
CASSVGSGNTIYF
>few|15|TRBJ1-2|TRBV5-1|TRBD1
TGCGCCAGCAGCTTGGCCGGCCAGGGGACAGAGGGCTACACCTTC
CASSLAGQGTEGYTF
>-|13|TRBJ2-7|TRBV4-1|-
TGCGCCAGCAGCCAAGATCGGGAGAGCCGCCAGTACTTC
CASSQDRESRQYF
>few|12|TRBJ2-3|TRBV15|-
TGTGCCACCAGCGCAATTTGGAATACGCAGTATTTT
CATSAIWNTQYF
>once|13|TRBJ1-5|TRBV19|-
TGTGCCAGTACCTTGGGGGGTGGTCAGCCCCAGCATTTT
CASTLGGGQPQHF
>-|15|TRBJ1-1|TRBV6-4|-
TGTGCCAGCAGTGACCCCCGGGGAAACCACACTGAAGCTTTCTTT
CASSDPRGNHTEAFF
>-|15|TRBJ2-5|TRBV6-6|TRBD2
TGTGCCAGCACCAGACTAGCGGGGAACCAAGAGACCCAGTACTTC
CASTRLAGNQETQYF
>once|16|TRBJ2-2|TRBV2|TRBD2
TGTGCCAGCACCAAGGGGTTGACTAGCATTTCTGGGGAGCTGTTTTTT
CASTKGLTSISGELFF
>few|14|TRBJ2-7|TRBV5-1|-
TGCGCCAGCAGCTTGGATGCCAGGTCGGGAGAGCAGTACTTC
CASSLDARSGEQYF
>-|11|TRBJ2-7|TRBV20-1|-
TGCAGTACGGACAGAAACTACGAGCAGTACTTC
CSTDRNYEQYF
>-|16|TRBJ2-7|TRBV5-4|TRBD1
TGTGCCAGCAGCTTGGGAGGGACAGACCTTGTCTACGAGCAGTACTTC
CASSLGGTDLVYEQYF
>-|12|TRBJ2-2|TRBV18|-
TGTGCCAGCTCACCTTCGGTCGGGGAGCTGTTTTTT
CASSPSVGELFF
>-|13|TRBJ2-1|TRBV28|-
TGTGCCAGCAGTTCCCCAAACTACAATGAGCAGTTCTTC
CASSSPNYNEQFF
>-|13|TRBJ1-1|TRBV3-1/TRBV3-2|-
TGTGCCAGCAGCCAAGATCACCCTGAGGAAGCTTTCTTT
CASSQDHPEEAFF
>-|17|TRBJ2-6|TRBV5-6|TRBD1
TGTGCCAGCAGTCTGGACAGGGAAAGGACTGGGGCCAACGTCCTGACTTTC
CASSLDRERTGANVLTF
>-|15|TRBJ1-3|TRBV7-5|-
TGTGTCAGAAGCTTAGGCAGGACGTATGGAAACACCATATATTTT
CVRSLGRTYGNTIYF
>-|14|TRBJ2-7|TRBV10-2|TRBD1
TGCGCCAGCAGTGTCGGGACAGGGGTATACGAGCAGTACTTC
CASSVGTGVYEQYF
>-|15|TRBJ2-2|TRBV30|-
TGTGCCTGGAGCTATGGGGGGCTAAACACCGGGGAGCTGTTTTTT
CAWSYGGLNTGELFF
>few|16|TRBJ1-1|TRBV7-2|-
TGTGCCAGCAGCCCCTCCGGCACAGACGGTAGGACTGAAGCTTTCTTT
CASSPSGTDGRTEAFF
>-|16|TRBJ2-4|TRBV11-2|-
TGTGCCAGCAGCTTAGAGAGCCCAGCCCCAGGGAGCATTCAGTACTTC
CASSLESPAPGSIQYF
>-|13|TRBJ2-7|TRBV3-1/TRBV3-2|-
TGTGCCAGCAGCCGTGGCAGCTCCTACGAGCAGTACTTC
CASSRGSSYEQYF
>-|15|TRBJ1-3|TRBV5-4|-
TGTGCCAGCAGCTACTTCGAAGAGGTTGGAAACACCATATATTTT
CASSYFEEVGNTIYF
>-|17|TRBJ1-6|TRBV18|TRBD1
TGTGCCAGCTCACCAAACGGACAGGGGGCGGATAATTCACCCCTCCACTTT
CASSPNGQGADNSPLHF
>once|16|TRBJ2-1|TRBV5-1|TRBD1
TGCGCCAGCAGCGCCCTGGGACAGGGGTACGTCTTCGGGCAGTTCTTC
CASSALGQGYVFGQFF
>-|17|TRBJ2-7|TRBV4-2|TRBD2
TGTGCCAGCAGCCAAGTTGCTAGCGGGAGTTCCCCCTACGAGCAGTACTTC
CASSQVASGSSPYEQYF
>once|14|TRBJ2-7|TRBV10-2|TRBD1
TGCGCCAGCAGACCCGACAGGGCCTCCTACGAGCAGTACTTC
CASRPDRASYEQYF
>-|13|TRBJ2-5|TRBV2|-
TGTGCCAGCAGCAGTAACAGTTTCGAGACCCAGTACTTC
CASSSNSFETQYF
>-|17|TRBJ2-1|TRBV24-1|TRBD2
TGTGCCACTACCCAATTGGGAGGGTACTCGATCTACAATGAGCAGTTCTTC
CATTQLGGYSIYNEQFF
>once|16|TRBJ2-2|TRBV5-1|-
TGCGCCAGCAGCTTGTTAGGACAGCTGAACACCGGGGAGCTGTTTTTT
CASSLLGQLNTGELFF
>-|17|TRBJ2-2|TRBV28|-
TGTGCCAGCAGAACTCCTCGGGGGGCGGGGTACACCGGGGAGCTGTTTTTT
CASRTPRGAGYTGELFF
>-|13|TRBJ1-6|TRBV4-1|-
TGCGCCAGCAGCCAACGGTCCTATTCACCCCTCCACTTT
CASSQRSYSPLHF
>once|15|TRBJ2-7|TRBV4-1|-
TGCGCCAGCAGCCAAGTGGGATTTGGTTCCTACGAGCAGTACTTC
CASSQVGFGSYEQYF
>-|15|TRBJ1-3|TRBV11-3|-
TGTGCCAGCAGCTTACACCCCGGGGGTGGAAACACCATATATTTT
CASSLHPGGGNTIYF
>-|11|TRBJ2-1|TRBV20-1|TRBD2
TGCAGGGGGACTAGCGGCAATGAGCAGTTCTTC
CRGTSGNEQFF
>-|13|TRBJ2-5|TRBV15|TRBD2
TGTGCCACCAGCAGGAGCGGGGCGGGGACCCAGTACTTC
CATSRSGAGTQYF
>-|18|TRBJ2-2|TRBV7-3|-
TGTGCCAGCAGCCAAACCCTCGTTAGGAGGGAAGGGACCGGGGAGCTGTTTTTT
CASSQTLVRREGTGELFF
>-|16|TRBJ2-6|TRBV20-1|TRBD1
TGCAGTGCTAGTTTACAGGGGGAGGCTGGGGCCAACGTCCTGACTTTC
CSASLQGEAGANVLTF
>-|12|TRBJ2-7|TRBV6-9|-
TGTGCCAGCAGCCGCTCGGGACCCGAGCAGTACTTC
CASSRSGPEQYF
>-|15|TRBJ2-1|TRBV5-1|-
TGCGCCAGCAGCTTGGCGGCAGAGTTATACAATGAGCAGTTCTTC
CASSLAAELYNEQFF
>-|14|TRBJ2-2|TRBV5-1|-
TGCGCCAGCAGCTTGGTCATCGACCCCGGGGAGCTGTTTTTT
CASSLVIDPGELFF
>-|14|TRBJ1-2|TRBV5-1|-
TGCGCCAGCAGGCGGCAGGAAGCGGACTATGGCTACACCTTC
CASRRQEADYGYTF
>-|13|TRBJ1-2|TRBV30|-
TGTGCCTGTTCACAGGGAGGTCGCTATGGCTACACCTTC
CACSQGGRYGYTF